Listed below are T cell receptor beta chains from one sample, sequenced in a study of blood T cell repertoires in COVID-19. Sequencing used immunoSEQ multiplex PCR; TCRdb keeps in-frame clones, though not all of them. Of around 700,000 clones listed, about nine tenths are singletons. Material for sequencing was peripheral blood. These receptors were taken from a woman younger than 35 with acute or convalescent COVID-19. CDR3s include the opening cysteine and the closing phenylalanine or tryptophan. Fields, in order: V gene, D gene, clone size, J gene, CDR3 protein, CDR3 DNA. A D gene is named only where the DNA matches it firmly. A clone size is listed for some rows: how often the clone was seen (once, few, many), or a class if it is expanded.

v_gene: TRBV7-8
d_gene: -
abundance: -
j_gene: TRBJ1-1
CDR3aa: CASSLEVGAVLNTEAFF
CDR3nt: TGTGCCAGCAGCTTAGAGGTGGGGGCGGTGCTGAACACTGAAGCTTTCTTT

v_gene: TRBV15
d_gene: -
abundance: -
j_gene: TRBJ1-5
CDR3aa: CATSRGRVDQPQHF
CDR3nt: TGTGCCACCAGCAGAGGGCGGGTAGATCAGCCCCAGCATTTT

v_gene: TRBV2
d_gene: -
abundance: -
j_gene: TRBJ1-1
CDR3aa: CASSPRWANTEAFF
CDR3nt: TGTGCCAGCAGCCCCCGCTGGGCGAACACTGAAGCTTTCTTT

v_gene: TRBV7-9
d_gene: -
abundance: -
j_gene: TRBJ2-5
CDR3aa: CASRTGKETQYF
CDR3nt: TGTGCCAGCAGGACAGGCAAAGAGACCCAGTACTTC

v_gene: TRBV18
d_gene: -
abundance: -
j_gene: TRBJ1-1
CDR3aa: CASFRTALNTEAFF
CDR3nt: TGTGCCAGCTTTCGGACAGCTCTGAACACTGAAGCTTTCTTT

v_gene: TRBV29-1
d_gene: -
abundance: -
j_gene: TRBJ2-5
CDR3aa: CSVVFGRETQYF
CDR3nt: TGCAGCGTCGTATTCGGTAGAGAGACCCAGTACTTC

v_gene: TRBV5-1
d_gene: -
abundance: -
j_gene: TRBJ2-1
CDR3aa: CASMGGNEQFF
CDR3nt: TGCGCCAGCATGGGGGGCAATGAGCAGTTCTTC

v_gene: TRBV11-2
d_gene: TRBD1
abundance: -
j_gene: TRBJ2-2
CDR3aa: CASSSPTGRTGELFF
CDR3nt: TGTGCCAGCAGCTCCCCGACAGGGCGGACCGGGGAGCTGTTTTTT

v_gene: TRBV5-4
d_gene: TRBD1
abundance: -
j_gene: TRBJ2-7
CDR3aa: CASSTDRGRREQYF
CDR3nt: TGTGCCAGCAGCACTGACAGGGGCCGCCGCGAGCAGTACTTC

v_gene: TRBV7-9
d_gene: -
abundance: -
j_gene: TRBJ2-4
CDR3aa: CASNPVVLAKNIQYF
CDR3nt: TGTGCCAGCAACCCGGTGGTCCTAGCCAAAAACATTCAGTACTTC

v_gene: TRBV6-5
d_gene: TRBD1
abundance: -
j_gene: TRBJ1-2
CDR3aa: CASSYYQQGNYGYTF
CDR3nt: TGTGCCAGCAGTTACTATCAACAGGGGAACTATGGCTACACCTTC

v_gene: TRBV5-6
d_gene: -
abundance: -
j_gene: TRBJ1-4
CDR3aa: CASSLGGADGEKLFF
CDR3nt: TGTGCCAGCAGCTTAGGAGGGGCTGACGGTGAAAAACTGTTTTTT

v_gene: TRBV4-3
d_gene: -
abundance: -
j_gene: TRBJ1-1
CDR3aa: CASSQIALDTEAFF
CDR3nt: TGCGCCAGCAGCCAAATAGCCTTGGATACTGAAGCTTTCTTT

v_gene: TRBV27
d_gene: -
abundance: -
j_gene: TRBJ1-5
CDR3aa: CASSLSSVGAQHF
CDR3nt: TGTGCCAGCAGTTTATCGAGTGTCGGGGCCCAGCATTTT

v_gene: TRBV2
d_gene: TRBD1
abundance: -
j_gene: TRBJ1-5
CDR3aa: CASRRQGGGSNQPQHF
CDR3nt: TGTGCCAGCAGGCGACAGGGGGGAGGAAGCAATCAGCCCCAGCATTTT

v_gene: TRBV5-1
d_gene: -
abundance: -
j_gene: TRBJ1-2
CDR3aa: CASSLAFAGYGYTF
CDR3nt: TGCGCCAGCAGCTTGGCGTTCGCAGGGTATGGCTACACCTTC

v_gene: TRBV11-3
d_gene: TRBD1
abundance: -
j_gene: TRBJ2-3
CDR3aa: CASSTGQGTSTDTQYF
CDR3nt: TGTGCCAGCAGCACCGGACAGGGAACTAGCACAGATACGCAGTATTTT

v_gene: TRBV4-3
d_gene: -
abundance: -
j_gene: TRBJ1-2
CDR3aa: CASSQPSRTDHNDGYTF
CDR3nt: TGCGCCAGCAGCCAACCCTCCCGGACAGACCATAACGATGGCTACACCTTC

v_gene: TRBV30
d_gene: TRBD1
abundance: -
j_gene: TRBJ1-1
CDR3aa: CAWVAGTGTINTEAFF
CDR3nt: TGTGCCTGGGTAGCCGGGACAGGGACAATAAACACTGAAGCTTTCTTT

v_gene: TRBV10-3
d_gene: TRBD1
abundance: once
j_gene: TRBJ1-4
CDR3aa: CATTPGQATNEKLFF
CDR3nt: TGTGCCACGACGCCGGGACAGGCAACTAATGAAAAACTGTTTTTT

v_gene: TRBV6-1
d_gene: -
abundance: -
j_gene: TRBJ2-7
CDR3aa: CASSESGGPYEQYF
CDR3nt: TGTGCCAGCAGTGAATCGGGGGGCCCCTACGAGCAGTACTTC

v_gene: TRBV5-4
d_gene: TRBD1
abundance: -
j_gene: TRBJ2-4
CDR3aa: CASSLKGAGNIQYF
CDR3nt: TGTGCCAGCAGCTTGAAGGGGGCAGGAAACATTCAGTACTTC

v_gene: TRBV11-3
d_gene: TRBD1
abundance: -
j_gene: TRBJ1-1
CDR3aa: CASSPRQGNTEAFF
CDR3nt: TGTGCCAGCAGCCCCCGACAGGGAAACACTGAAGCTTTCTTT

v_gene: TRBV12-3/TRBV12-4
d_gene: -
abundance: -
j_gene: TRBJ2-2
CDR3aa: CASRLANTGELFF
CDR3nt: TGTGCCAGCAGACTAGCGAACACCGGGGAGCTGTTTTTT

v_gene: TRBV5-1
d_gene: TRBD1
abundance: -
j_gene: TRBJ1-3
CDR3aa: CASSLGTEGNTIYF
CDR3nt: TGCGCCAGCAGCCTCGGGACAGAGGGAAACACCATATATTTT

v_gene: TRBV5-1
d_gene: TRBD2
abundance: -
j_gene: TRBJ2-3
CDR3aa: CASSLALTRMTSGVAQYF
CDR3nt: TGCGCCAGCAGCTTGGCCTTAACGCGGATGACTAGCGGGGTAGCGCAGTATTTT

v_gene: TRBV18
d_gene: -
abundance: once
j_gene: TRBJ1-5
CDR3aa: CASSPPGGQLSNQPQHF
CDR3nt: TGTGCCAGCTCACCACCGGGGGGGCAACTGAGCAATCAGCCCCAGCATTTT

v_gene: TRBV18
d_gene: TRBD1
abundance: -
j_gene: TRBJ1-2
CDR3aa: CASSPPSMDRGYGYTF
CDR3nt: TGTGCCAGCTCACCTCCTTCTATGGACAGGGGCTATGGCTACACCTTC

v_gene: TRBV19
d_gene: -
abundance: -
j_gene: TRBJ1-2
CDR3aa: CASNPPGQNGDYGYTF
CDR3nt: TGTGCCAGTAACCCCCCAGGACAAAATGGGGACTATGGCTACACCTTC

v_gene: TRBV5-1
d_gene: -
abundance: -
j_gene: TRBJ1-1
CDR3aa: CASSLPQPGTEAFF
CDR3nt: TGCGCCAGCAGCTTGCCCCAGCCGGGCACTGAAGCTTTCTTT

v_gene: TRBV18
d_gene: -
abundance: -
j_gene: TRBJ2-7
CDR3aa: CASSPRGQWHHEQYF
CDR3nt: TGTGCCAGCTCACCACGCGGACAATGGCACCACGAGCAGTACTTC

v_gene: TRBV5-1
d_gene: TRBD2
abundance: once
j_gene: TRBJ2-7
CDR3aa: CASSLGLAGAGRYEQYF
CDR3nt: TGCGCCAGCAGCTTGGGACTAGCGGGGGCCGGTCGGTACGAGCAGTACTTC

v_gene: TRBV15
d_gene: -
abundance: few
j_gene: TRBJ2-7
CDR3aa: CATSPQFDGSYEQYF
CDR3nt: TGTGCCACCAGCCCCCAATTTGACGGGTCCTACGAGCAGTACTTC

v_gene: TRBV7-9
d_gene: -
abundance: -
j_gene: TRBJ2-5
CDR3aa: CASSLAGAQETQYF
CDR3nt: TGTGCCAGCAGCTTAGCTGGGGCACAAGAGACCCAGTACTTC

v_gene: TRBV11-2
d_gene: -
abundance: once
j_gene: TRBJ1-2
CDR3aa: CASSFRANYGYTF
CDR3nt: TGTGCCAGCAGCTTCAGGGCCAACTATGGCTACACCTTC

v_gene: TRBV6-1
d_gene: -
abundance: few
j_gene: TRBJ1-3
CDR3aa: CASSEGLDSGNTIYF
CDR3nt: TGTGCCAGCAGTGAAGGGCTAGACTCTGGAAACACCATATATTTT

v_gene: TRBV5-6
d_gene: -
abundance: -
j_gene: TRBJ2-3
CDR3aa: CASSFRTDTQYF
CDR3nt: TGTGCCAGCAGCTTCCGTACAGATACGCAGTATTTT

v_gene: TRBV2
d_gene: -
abundance: -
j_gene: TRBJ1-1
CDR3aa: CASLGDNTEAFF
CDR3nt: TGTGCCAGCCTGGGAGATAACACTGAAGCTTTCTTT

v_gene: TRBV7-9
d_gene: -
abundance: -
j_gene: TRBJ1-2
CDR3aa: CASSYPVRDTTF
CDR3nt: TGTGCCAGCAGTTATCCTGTGAGGGACACAACCTTC

v_gene: TRBV7-3
d_gene: -
abundance: -
j_gene: TRBJ2-3
CDR3aa: CASSLWSRPDTQYF
CDR3nt: TGTGCCAGCAGCTTATGGTCTAGACCCGATACGCAGTATTTT